The clone carrying this TCR beta chain showed up many times. The target antigen is unknown. The CDR3 spans 15 residues. The germline V and J ends were trimmed by 4 bases and 3 bases, with 15 bases remaining between them. CDR1 is SGDLS, CDR2 YYNGEE, per germline. The authors prepared the TCRbeta library with unique molecular identifiers. MiXCR was run by TCRdb on the PCR reads, yielding one entry per CDR3 protein. The sample records 90,000 to 120,000 distinct CDR3 sequences, 6.4% being singletons. This record belongs to a study of T-cell reconstitution after alpha-beta-depleted transplantation in children. Findings of the study overall: Surviving recipient T cells and intrathymic progenitors accounted for some patients' high TCRbeta diversity at day 60. Expanded graft clones, several hundred of them, were reportedly the source of alpha-beta T cells about two months after transplant. By one year post-transplant, T-cell counts and diversity largely arose from T cells that were newly produced.

The sequence was collected from a male patient between 2 and 15 years old who had a stem cell transplant for acute lymphoblastic leukemia, so the T cells may come from the graft donor. The sequencing here drew on PBMCs, mostly from graft donor cells, taken 360 days after TCRalphabeta/CD19-depleted stem cell transplant. The chain combines TRBV9 with TRBJ2-3; the D gene is possibly TRBD2 (6 bases). The CDR3 DNA follows: TGTGCCAGCAGCCTGCTACCTCGGGAGACAGATACGCAGTATTTT. It is translated as CASSLLPRETDTQYF.